This T cell receptor beta chain was retrieved from a study of T cells in Graves' hyperthyroidism and ophthalmopathy. The germline V and J ends were trimmed by 7 bases and 7 bases, with 10 bases remaining between them. This CDR3 region has 12 residues. In germline, CDR1 is SNHLY, CDR2 FYNNEI. RNA transcripts served as the template for amplifying TCR beta CDR3 regions. HTBI primers drove first-round RT-PCR of the TCR CDR3. Each CDR3 protein gets one entry after TCRdb re-called the multiplex PCR reads with MiXCR. The sample includes approximately 620,000 distinct CDR3 sequences, around 16% of them seen just once.

The TCR originated in a woman in her forties with Graves' ophthalmopathy. The rearrangement links TRBV2 to TRBJ1-4, with D unresolved. Sequenced: blood. CDR3 nucleotides: TGTGCCAGCAATAACGACGTTGAAAAACTGTTTTTT. Its translation is CASNNDVEKLFF.